This T cell receptor (beta chain) was observed in a study of identical twins. This clonotype was recorded at least ten times. The CDR3 runs 13 residues. From germline, CDR1 is ENHRY and CDR2 SYGVKD. Trimming took off 0 bases at V and 6 bases at J, with 7 bases between the two ends. One entry per CDR3 protein, called by TCRdb with MiXCR from the 5' RACE reads. The sample comprises around 550,000 distinct CDR3 sequences, 12% to 15% of which are singletons, and around 0.4% rests with the top ten. This sample also appeared in a second study, on yellow fever vaccine responses in identical twins.

This chain joins TRBV10-3 and TRBJ2-3; no clear D gene. This receptor was identified in a woman between 18 and 29 years old in good health. The sample consisted of CD4+ T cells sorted from blood. CDR3 residues: CAISESTVDTQYF. DNA for the CDR3: TGTGCCATCAGTGAGTCGACGGTGGATACGCAGTATTTT.